This T cell receptor (beta chain) was documented in a study of T cells after posttransplantation cyclophosphamide (TCRdb year 2016). Notes on the research overall: T cell repertoire reconstitution was tracked by TRB sequencing after myeloablative bone marrow transplantation in which posttransplantation cyclophosphamide was used as GVHD prophylaxis. Antigen receptor sequencing covered samples from 35 PTCy-treated patients and 16 of their related bone marrow donors. Blood from all 34 PTCy patients with 1-year posttransplant specimens was subjected to TRB sequencing. In 3 patients, up to 3 additional blood samples taken between 2 and 5.2 years after transplant also underwent TRB sequencing, as did pretransplant blood from a handful of patients. Because TRA and TRB clonality were tightly correlated in 9 or 10 samples, subsequent TCR analyses were focused on TRB only. Public TRB sequences were searched against a database of over 3,000 sequences associated with responses to pathogens, tumor antigens, self-antigens and alloantigens. General findings and caveats noted by the study authors: The TRB repertoires of T cells infiltrating skin or GI tract showed only limited overlap with the TRB repertoires of T cells in blood. Across fewer than 50 patients, recipient CMV seropositivity and CMV reactivation were highly associated with TRB clonality; PTCy diversity was similar to CNI/methotrexate controls. Donor-recipient similarity was low at 1-2 months but increased during the first year, and donor CD8+ memory clones often dominated later blood repertoires.

Genomic DNA was used for TRB sequencing, which was performed with the immunoSEQ assay at survey resolution or with the hsTCRB kit. The source study handled its data this way. The immunoSEQ software was used for initial read processing, and the LymphoSeq R package was used for repertoire analyses. Clonality was computed as 1 minus normalized Shannon entropy, and a Gini coefficient was also calculated for each TRB dataset. To infer phenotypes in unsorted samples, TRB sequences from sorted subsets of the recipient or donor were mapped onto unsorted samples from the same recipient. TCRdb holds this immuneACCESS table with in-frame rearrangements only. Some clones are missing; in checked studies, unresolved V genes explain under half, and the rest has no known cause. The V and J calls and clone size were taken over from that table, and D and trimming were inferred from the DNA. Across this sample there are 42,000 or so clones, with 90% seen only once. The ten largest clones take up over 2% of the sample.

The intended sense of this specimen's treatment or condition label: high-dose cyclophosphamide on days +3 and +4 as single-agent GVHD prophylaxis. Patients in the PTCy group got busulfan and fludarabine conditioning, a marrow graft from a related or unrelated donor, and cyclophosphamide on days +3 and +4. The PTCy-treated patients were drawn from a prospective, multi-institutional clinical trial. Peripheral blood and bone marrow mononuclear cells were isolated by Ficoll-Hypaque density centrifugation and were cryopreserved. Cut back by 3 bases and 5 bases, the V and J ends lie 11 bases apart. The CDR3 numbers 14 residues from cysteine through phenylalanine. The only DNA kept is the CDR3, 42 bases in frame from the first base. Taken from the germline V gene (reference sequence), the CDR1 and CDR2 loops are MNHEY and SMNVEV. About this clone: The target of this receptor is not known. Per-base qualities were not stored, and no clone one base away is much larger.

Sequences were derived from PBMCs, sampled about 64 days after allogeneic stem cell transplant with posttransplant cyclophosphamide. The sequence links TRBV27 to TRBJ2-1; TRBD2 is perhaps the D gene, given 5 matching bases. The receptor comes from a male patient aged 55 to 70 who received an allogeneic stem cell transplant from a related donor and was CMV-positive. After a transplant, certain T cells may trace back to the graft donor. The DNA reads as follows: TGTGCCAGCAGTTTTACTAGTATAGACAATGAGCAGTTCTTC. It encodes CASSFTSIDNEQFF.